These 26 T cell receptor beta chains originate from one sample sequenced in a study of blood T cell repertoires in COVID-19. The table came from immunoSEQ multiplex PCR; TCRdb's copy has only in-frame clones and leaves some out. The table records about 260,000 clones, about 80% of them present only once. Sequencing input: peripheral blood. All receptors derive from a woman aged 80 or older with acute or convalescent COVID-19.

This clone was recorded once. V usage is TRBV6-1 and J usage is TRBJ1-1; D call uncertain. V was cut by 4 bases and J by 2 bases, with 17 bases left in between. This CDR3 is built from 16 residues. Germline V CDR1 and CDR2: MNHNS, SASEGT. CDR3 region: CASSAGGVGVNTEAFF. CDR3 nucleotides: TGTGCCAGCAGTGCGGGCGGGGTCGGGGTAAACACTGAAGCTTTCTTT.

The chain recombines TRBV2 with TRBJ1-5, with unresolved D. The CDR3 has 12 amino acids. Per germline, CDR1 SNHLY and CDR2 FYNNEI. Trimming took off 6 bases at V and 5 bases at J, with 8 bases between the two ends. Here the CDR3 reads CASRKGDQPQHF. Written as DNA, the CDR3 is TGTGCCAGCAGAAAGGGAGATCAGCCCCAGCATTTT.

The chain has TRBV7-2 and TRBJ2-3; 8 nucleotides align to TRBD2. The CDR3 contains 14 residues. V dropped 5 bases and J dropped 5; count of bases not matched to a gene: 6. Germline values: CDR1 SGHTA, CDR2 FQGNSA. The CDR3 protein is CASSPRSGRDTQYF. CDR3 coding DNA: TGTGCCAGCAGCCCCCGGAGCGGGAGAGATACGCAGTATTTT.

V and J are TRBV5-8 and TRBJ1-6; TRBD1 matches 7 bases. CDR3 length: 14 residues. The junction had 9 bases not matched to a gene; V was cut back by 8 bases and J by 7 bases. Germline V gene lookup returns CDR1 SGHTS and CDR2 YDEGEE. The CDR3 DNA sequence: TGTGCCAGTGCCGGTACCAGGGGGAATTCACCCCTCCACTTT. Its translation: CASAGTRGNSPLHF.

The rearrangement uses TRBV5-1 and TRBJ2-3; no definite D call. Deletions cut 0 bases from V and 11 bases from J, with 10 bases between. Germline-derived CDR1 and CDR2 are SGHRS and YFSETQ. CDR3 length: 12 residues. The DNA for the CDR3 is TGCGCCAGCAGCTTGGGTGTGTCTCTGCAGTATTTT. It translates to CASSLGVSLQYF. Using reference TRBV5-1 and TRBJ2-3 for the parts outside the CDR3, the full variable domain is KAGVTQTPRYLIKTRGQQVTLSCSPISGHRSVSWYQQTPGQGLQFLFEYFSETQRNKGNFPGRFSGRQFSNSRSEMNVSTLELGDSALYLCASSLGVSLQYFGPGTRLTVL.

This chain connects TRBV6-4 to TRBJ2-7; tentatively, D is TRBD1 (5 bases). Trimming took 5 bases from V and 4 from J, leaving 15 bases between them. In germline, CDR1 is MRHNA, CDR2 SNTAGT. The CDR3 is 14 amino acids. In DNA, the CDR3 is TGTGCCAGCAGTCTTAGGGGCTTCTTTTACGAGCAGTACTTC. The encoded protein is CASSLRGFFYEQYF.

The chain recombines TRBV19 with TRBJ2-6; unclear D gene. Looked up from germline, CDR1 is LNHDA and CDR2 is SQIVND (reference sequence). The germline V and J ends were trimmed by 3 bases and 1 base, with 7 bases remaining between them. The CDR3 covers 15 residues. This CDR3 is CASSILASGANVLTF. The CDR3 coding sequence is TGTGCCAGTAGTATCCTGGCATCTGGGGCCAACGTCCTGACTTTC.

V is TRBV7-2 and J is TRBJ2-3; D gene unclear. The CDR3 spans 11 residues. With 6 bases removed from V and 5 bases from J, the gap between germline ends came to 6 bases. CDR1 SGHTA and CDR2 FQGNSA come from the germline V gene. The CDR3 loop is CASSRLDTQYF. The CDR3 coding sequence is TGTGCCAGCAGTCGGTTAGATACGCAGTATTTT. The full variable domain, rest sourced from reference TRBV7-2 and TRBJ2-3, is GAGVSQSPSNKVTEKGKDVELRCDPISGHTALYWYRQSLGQGLEFLIYFQGNSAPDKSGLPSDRFSAERTGGSVSTLTIQRTQQEDSAVYLCASSRLDTQYFGPGTRLTVL.

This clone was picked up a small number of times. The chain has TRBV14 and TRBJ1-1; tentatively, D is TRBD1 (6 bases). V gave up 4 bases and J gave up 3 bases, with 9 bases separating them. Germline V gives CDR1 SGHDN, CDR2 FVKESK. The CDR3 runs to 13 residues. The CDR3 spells CASSRQGYTEAFF. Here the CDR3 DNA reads TGTGCCAGCAGCCGTCAGGGGTACACTGAAGCTTTCTTT.

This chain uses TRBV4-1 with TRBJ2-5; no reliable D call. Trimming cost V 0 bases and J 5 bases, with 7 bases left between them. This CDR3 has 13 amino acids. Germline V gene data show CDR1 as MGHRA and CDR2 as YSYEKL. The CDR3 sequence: CASSQELRETQYF. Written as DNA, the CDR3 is TGCGCCAGCAGCCAAGAGCTGAGGGAGACCCAGTACTTC.

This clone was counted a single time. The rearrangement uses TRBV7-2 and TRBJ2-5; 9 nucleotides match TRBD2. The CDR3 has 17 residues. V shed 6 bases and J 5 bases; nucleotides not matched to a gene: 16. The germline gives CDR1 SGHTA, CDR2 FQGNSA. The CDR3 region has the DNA TGTGCCAGCAGGAGCGGGACTAGCTTCCGATCGGTTGAGACCCAGTACTTC. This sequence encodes CASRSGTSFRSVETQYF.

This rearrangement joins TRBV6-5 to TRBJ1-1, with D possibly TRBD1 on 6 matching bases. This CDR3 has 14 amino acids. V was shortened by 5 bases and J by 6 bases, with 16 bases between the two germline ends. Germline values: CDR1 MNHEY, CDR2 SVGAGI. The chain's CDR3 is CASSIGRGFSEAFF. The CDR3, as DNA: TGTGCCAGCAGTATCGGCAGGGGTTTTTCTGAAGCTTTCTTT.

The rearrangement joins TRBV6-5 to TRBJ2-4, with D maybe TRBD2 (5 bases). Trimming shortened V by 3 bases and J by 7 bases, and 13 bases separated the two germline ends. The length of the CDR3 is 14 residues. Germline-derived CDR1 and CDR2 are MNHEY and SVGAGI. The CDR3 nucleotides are TGTGCCAGCAGTTATTCTCACGGGGAGAACATTCAGTACTTC. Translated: CASSYSHGENIQYF.

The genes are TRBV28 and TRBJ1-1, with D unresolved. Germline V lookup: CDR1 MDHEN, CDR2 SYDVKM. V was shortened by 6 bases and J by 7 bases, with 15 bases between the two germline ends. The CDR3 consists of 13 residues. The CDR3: CASSPHGESEAFF. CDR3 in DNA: TGTGCCAGCAGCCCACACGGGGAAAGTGAAGCTTTCTTT.

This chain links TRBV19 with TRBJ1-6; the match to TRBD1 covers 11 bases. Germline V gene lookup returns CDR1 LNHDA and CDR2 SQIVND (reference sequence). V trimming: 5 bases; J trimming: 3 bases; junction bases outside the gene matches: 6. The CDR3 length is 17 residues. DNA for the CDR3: TGTGCCAGTAGTCCCGGACAGGGGGCAATCTATAATTCACCCCTCCACTTT. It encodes CASSPGQGAIYNSPLHF.

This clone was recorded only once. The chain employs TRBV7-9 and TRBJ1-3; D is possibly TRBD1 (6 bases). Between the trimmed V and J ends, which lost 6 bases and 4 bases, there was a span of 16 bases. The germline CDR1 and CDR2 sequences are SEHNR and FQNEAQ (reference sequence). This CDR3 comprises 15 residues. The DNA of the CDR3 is TGTGCCAGCAGAGCGACAGGATCAGGAGGAAACACCATATATTTT. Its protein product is CASRATGSGGNTIYF.

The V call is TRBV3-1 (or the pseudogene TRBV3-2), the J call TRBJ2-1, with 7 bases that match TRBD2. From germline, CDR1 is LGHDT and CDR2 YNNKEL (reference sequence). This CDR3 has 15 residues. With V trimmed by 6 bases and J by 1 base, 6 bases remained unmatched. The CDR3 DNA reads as TGTGCCAGCAGGGGGGGGGTCGGATCCTACAATGAGCAGTTCTTC. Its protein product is CASRGGVGSYNEQFF.

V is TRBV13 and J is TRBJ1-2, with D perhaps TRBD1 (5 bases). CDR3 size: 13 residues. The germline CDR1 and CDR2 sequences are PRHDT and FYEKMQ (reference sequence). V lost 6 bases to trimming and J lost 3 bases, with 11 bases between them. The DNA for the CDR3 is TGTGCCAGCAGTGTCGGGGGGGACTATGGCTACACCTTC. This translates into CASSVGGDYGYTF. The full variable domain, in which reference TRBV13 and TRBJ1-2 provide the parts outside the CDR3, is AAGVIQSPRHLIKEKRETATLKCYPIPRHDTVYWYQQGPGQDPQFLISFYEKMQSDKGSIPDRFSAQQFSDYHSELNMSSLELGDSALYFCASSVGGDYGYTFGSGTRLTVV.

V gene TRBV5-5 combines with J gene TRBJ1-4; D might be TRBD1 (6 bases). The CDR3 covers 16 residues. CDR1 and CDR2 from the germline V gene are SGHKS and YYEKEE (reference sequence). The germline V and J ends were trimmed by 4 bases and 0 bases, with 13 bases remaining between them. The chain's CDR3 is CASSPGTTATNEKLFF. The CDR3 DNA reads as TGTGCCAGCAGCCCGGGGACAACTGCAACTAATGAAAAACTGTTTTTT. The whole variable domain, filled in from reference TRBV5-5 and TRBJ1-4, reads DAGVTQSPTHLIKTRGQQVTLRCSPISGHKSVSWYQQVLGQGPQFIFQYYEKEERGRGNFPDRFSARQFPNYSSELNVNALLLGDSALYLCASSPGTTATNEKLFFGSGTQLSVL.

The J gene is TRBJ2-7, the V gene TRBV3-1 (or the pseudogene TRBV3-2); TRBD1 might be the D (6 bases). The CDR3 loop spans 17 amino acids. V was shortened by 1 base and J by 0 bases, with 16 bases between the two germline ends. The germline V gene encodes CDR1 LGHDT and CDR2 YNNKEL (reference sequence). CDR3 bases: TGTGCCAGCAGCCAAGTAGGGGGACCGGGAAGCTCCTACGAGCAGTACTTC. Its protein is CASSQVGGPGSSYEQYF.

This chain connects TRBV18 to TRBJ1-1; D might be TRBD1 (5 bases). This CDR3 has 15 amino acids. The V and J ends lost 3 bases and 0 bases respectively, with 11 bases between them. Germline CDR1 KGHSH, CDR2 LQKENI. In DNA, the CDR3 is TGTGCCAGCTCACCTGACCAGGGTATGAACACTGAAGCTTTCTTT. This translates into CASSPDQGMNTEAFF. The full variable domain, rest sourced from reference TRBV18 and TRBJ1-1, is NAGVMQNPRHLVRRRGQEARLRCSPMKGHSHVYWYRQLPEEGLKFMVYLQKENIIDESGMPKERFSAEFPKEGPSILRIQQVVRGDSAAYFCASSPDQGMNTEAFFGQGTRLTVV.

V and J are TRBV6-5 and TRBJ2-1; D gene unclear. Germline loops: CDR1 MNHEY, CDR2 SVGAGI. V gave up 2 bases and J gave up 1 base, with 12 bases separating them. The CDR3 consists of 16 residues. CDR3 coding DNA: TGTGCCAGCAGTTACCCCAGAGGTGGTTCCTACAATGAGCAGTTCTTC. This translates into CASSYPRGGSYNEQFF.

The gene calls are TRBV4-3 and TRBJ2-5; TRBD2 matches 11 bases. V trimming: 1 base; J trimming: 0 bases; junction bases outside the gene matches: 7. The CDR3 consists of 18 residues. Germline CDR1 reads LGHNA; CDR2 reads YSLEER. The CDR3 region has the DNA TGCGCCAGCAGCCAAGTGCTAGCGGGGGGCCCGTACCAAGAGACCCAGTACTTC. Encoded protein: CASSQVLAGGPYQETQYF.

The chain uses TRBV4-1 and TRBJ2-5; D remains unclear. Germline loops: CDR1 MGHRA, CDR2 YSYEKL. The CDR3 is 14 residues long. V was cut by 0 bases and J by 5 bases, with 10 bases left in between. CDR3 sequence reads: CASSQDQALETQYF. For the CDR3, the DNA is TGCGCCAGCAGCCAAGACCAGGCTTTGGAGACCCAGTACTTC.

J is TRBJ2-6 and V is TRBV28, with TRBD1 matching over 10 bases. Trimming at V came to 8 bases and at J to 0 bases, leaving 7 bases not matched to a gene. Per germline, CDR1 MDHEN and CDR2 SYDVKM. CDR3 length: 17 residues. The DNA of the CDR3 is TGTGCCAGCGGAGGGACAGGGGACTCCTCTGGGGCCAACGTCCTGACTTTC. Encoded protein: CASGGTGDSSGANVLTF. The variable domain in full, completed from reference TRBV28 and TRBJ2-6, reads DVKVTQSSRYLVKRTGEKVFLECVQDMDHENMFWYRQDPGLGLRLIYFSYDVKMKEKGDIPEGYSVSREKKERFSLILESASTNQTSMYLCASGGTGDSSGANVLTFGAGSRLTVL.

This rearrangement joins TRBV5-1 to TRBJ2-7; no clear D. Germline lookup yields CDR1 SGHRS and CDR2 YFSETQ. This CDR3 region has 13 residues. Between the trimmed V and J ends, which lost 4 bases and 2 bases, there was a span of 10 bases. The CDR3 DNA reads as TGCGCCAGCAGCCTCCCAGATACCTACGAGCAGTACTTC. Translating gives CASSLPDTYEQYF.